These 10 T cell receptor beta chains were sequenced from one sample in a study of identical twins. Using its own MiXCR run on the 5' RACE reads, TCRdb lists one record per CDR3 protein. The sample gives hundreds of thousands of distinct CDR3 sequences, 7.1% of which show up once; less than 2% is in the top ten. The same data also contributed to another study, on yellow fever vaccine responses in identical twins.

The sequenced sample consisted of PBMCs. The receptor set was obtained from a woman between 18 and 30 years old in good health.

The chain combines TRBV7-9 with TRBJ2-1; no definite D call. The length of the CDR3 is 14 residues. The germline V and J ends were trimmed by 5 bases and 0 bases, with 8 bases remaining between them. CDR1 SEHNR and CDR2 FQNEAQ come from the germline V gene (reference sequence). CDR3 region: CASSEPSSYNEQFF. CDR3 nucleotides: TGTGCCAGCAGCGAACCGTCCTCCTACAATGAGCAGTTCTTC. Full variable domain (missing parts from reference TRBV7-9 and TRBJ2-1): DTGVSQNPRHKITKRGQNVTFRCDPISEHNRLYWYRQTLGQGPEFLTYFQNEAQLEKSRLLSDRFSAERPKGSFSTLEIQRTEQGDSAMYLCASSEPSSYNEQFFGPGTRLTVL.

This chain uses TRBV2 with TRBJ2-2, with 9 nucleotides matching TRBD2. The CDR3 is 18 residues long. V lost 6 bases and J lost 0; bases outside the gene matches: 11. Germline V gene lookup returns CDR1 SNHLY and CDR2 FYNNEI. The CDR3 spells CASRAAGGGGTNTGELFF. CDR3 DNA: TGTGCCAGCAGGGCCGCCGGCGGGGGGGGGACGAACACCGGGGAGCTGTTTTTT.

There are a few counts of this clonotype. CDR3 residues: CASSEQQSYEQYF. The CDR3 coding sequence is TGTGCCAGCAGTGAACAACAGTCTTACGAGCAGTACTTC. This sequence joins TRBV6-1 and TRBJ2-7; D gene ambiguous. Germline values: CDR1 MNHNS, CDR2 SASEGT. This CDR3 is 13 amino acids long. The V gene lost 2 bases and the J gene lost 4 bases, with 9 bases spanning the gap.

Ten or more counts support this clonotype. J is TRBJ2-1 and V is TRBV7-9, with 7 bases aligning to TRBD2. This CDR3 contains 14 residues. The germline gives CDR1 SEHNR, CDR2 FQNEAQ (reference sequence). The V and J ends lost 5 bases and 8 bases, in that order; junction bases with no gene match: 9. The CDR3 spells CASSPGLGWDEQFF. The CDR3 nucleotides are TGTGCCAGCAGCCCCGGACTAGGCTGGGATGAGCAGTTCTTC.

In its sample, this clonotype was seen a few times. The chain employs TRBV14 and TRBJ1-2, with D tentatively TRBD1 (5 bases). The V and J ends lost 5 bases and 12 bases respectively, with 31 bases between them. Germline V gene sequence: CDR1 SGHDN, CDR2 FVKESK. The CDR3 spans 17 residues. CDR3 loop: CASSADLTRIGGLVDTF. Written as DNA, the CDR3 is TGTGCCAGCAGCGCGGACCTAACGCGTATTGGGGGGTTGGTCGACACCTTC.

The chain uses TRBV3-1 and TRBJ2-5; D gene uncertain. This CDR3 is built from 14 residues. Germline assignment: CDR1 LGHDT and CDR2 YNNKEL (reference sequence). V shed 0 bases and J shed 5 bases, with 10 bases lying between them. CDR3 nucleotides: TGTGCCAGCAGCCAAGAAGGCCTGGGGGAGACCCAGTACTTC. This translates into CASSQEGLGETQYF.

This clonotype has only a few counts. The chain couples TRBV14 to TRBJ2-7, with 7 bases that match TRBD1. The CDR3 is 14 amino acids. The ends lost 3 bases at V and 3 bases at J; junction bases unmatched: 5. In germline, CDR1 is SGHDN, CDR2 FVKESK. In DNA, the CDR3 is TGTGCCAGCAGCCACAGGGGGAAAGACTACGAGCAGTACTTC. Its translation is CASSHRGKDYEQYF.

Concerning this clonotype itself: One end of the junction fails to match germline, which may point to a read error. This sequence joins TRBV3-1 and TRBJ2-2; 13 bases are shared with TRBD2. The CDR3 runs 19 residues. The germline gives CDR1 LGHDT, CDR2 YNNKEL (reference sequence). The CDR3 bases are TGTGCCATCAGCTCCATCCCCCTACTAGCGGGGGGGCGATCCGGGGAGCTGTTTTTT. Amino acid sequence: CAISSIPLLAGGRSGELFF.

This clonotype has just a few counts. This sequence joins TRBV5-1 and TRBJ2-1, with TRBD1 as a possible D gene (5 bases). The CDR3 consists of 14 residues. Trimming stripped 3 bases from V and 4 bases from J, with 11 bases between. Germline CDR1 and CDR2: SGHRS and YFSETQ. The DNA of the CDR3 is TGCGCCAGCAGCTGGACAATTCTATACAATGAGCAGTTCTTC. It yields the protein CASSWTILYNEQFF.

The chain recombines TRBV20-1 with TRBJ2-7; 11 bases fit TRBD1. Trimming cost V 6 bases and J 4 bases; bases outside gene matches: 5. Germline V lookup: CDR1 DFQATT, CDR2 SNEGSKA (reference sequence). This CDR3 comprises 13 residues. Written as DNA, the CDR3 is TGCAGTGCAAAGGGACAGGGGGTGTACGAGCAGTACGTC. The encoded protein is CSAKGQGVYEQYV.